This T cell receptor beta chain was sequenced during a study of shared clonotypes between healthy human individuals. General observations from the study: Non-shared clonotypes displayed generation probabilities falling below those of clonotypes present in all four donors.

The CDR3 covers 16 residues. Trimming left V 3 bases short and J 1 base short, with 14 bases between. Germline-derived CDR1 and CDR2 are SGHRS and YFSETQ. For this clone: Its target is not known.

For sorted subsets, 150 to 250 ng DNA per replicate equaled about 27,000 T cell genomes. Here immunoSEQ multiplex PCR was the method, and the copy in TCRdb shows in-frame clones only, minus some. The sample lists hundreds of thousands of clones; 90% to 97% were seen once. The chain is built from TRBV5-1 and TRBJ2-1; the D gene could be TRBD1 or TRBD2 (6 bases each). Sequenced: naive CD4+ T cells sorted from blood. The subset was: CD45RA+ positively selected. This TCR derives from a woman aged 25 to 45 in good health. Here the CDR3 reads CASSWSGGGSYNEQFF. CDR3 DNA: TGCGCCAGCAGCTGGTCCGGGGGCGGATCCTACAATGAGCAGTTCTTC.